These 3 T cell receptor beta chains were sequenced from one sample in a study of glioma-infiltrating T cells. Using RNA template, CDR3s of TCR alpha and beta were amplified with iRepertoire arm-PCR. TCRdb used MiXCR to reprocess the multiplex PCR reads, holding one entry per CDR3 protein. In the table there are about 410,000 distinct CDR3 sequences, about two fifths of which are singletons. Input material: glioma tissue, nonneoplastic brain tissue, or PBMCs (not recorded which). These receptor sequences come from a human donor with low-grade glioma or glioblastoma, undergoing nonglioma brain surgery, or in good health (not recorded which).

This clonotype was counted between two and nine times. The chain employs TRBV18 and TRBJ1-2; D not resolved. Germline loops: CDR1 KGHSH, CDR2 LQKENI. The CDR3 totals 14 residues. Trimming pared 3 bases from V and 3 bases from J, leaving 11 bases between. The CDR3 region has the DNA TGTGCCAGCTCACCGGCGGCCGGAGACTATGGCTACACCTTC. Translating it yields CASSPAAGDYGYTF.

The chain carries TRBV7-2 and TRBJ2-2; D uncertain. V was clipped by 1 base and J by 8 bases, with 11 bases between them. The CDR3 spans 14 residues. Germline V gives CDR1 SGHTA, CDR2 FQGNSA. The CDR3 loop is CASSLGAAPGELFF. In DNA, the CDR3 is TGTGCCAGCAGCTTAGGCGCCGCCCCTGGGGAGCTGTTTTTT. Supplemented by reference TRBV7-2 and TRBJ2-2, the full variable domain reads GAGVSQSPSNKVTEKGKDVELRCDPISGHTALYWYRQSLGQGLEFLIYFQGNSAPDKSGLPSDRFSAERTGGSVSTLTIQRTQQEDSAVYLCASSLGAAPGELFFGEGSRLTVL.

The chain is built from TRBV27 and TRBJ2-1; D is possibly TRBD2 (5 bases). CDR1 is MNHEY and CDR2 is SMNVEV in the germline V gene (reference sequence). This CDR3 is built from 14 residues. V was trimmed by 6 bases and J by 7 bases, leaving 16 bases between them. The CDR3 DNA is TGTGCCAGCAGCAAATCCCTAGCTCCGAATGAGCAGTTCTTC. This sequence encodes CASSKSLAPNEQFF.